Below are 14 T cell receptor beta chains sequenced from a single sample in a study of T cell repertoires in cytomegalovirus infection. Antigen specificity for these receptors is unknown. Using its own MiXCR run on the reads, TCRdb lists one record per CDR3 protein. The data contain about 360,000 distinct CDR3 sequences, roughly 34% of them singletons. Material: cultured PBMCs, obtained from culture after CMV antigen stimulation. These receptors originate from a human donor in good health (CMV status not recorded). Some clones in this sample may be carry-over from other donors' samples.

The V and J genes are TRBV12-5 and TRBJ2-3; the match to TRBD2 covers 10 bases. This CDR3 is built from 16 residues. The V gene's germline CDR1 is LGHNT and CDR2 FRNRAP. With V trimmed by 6 bases and J by 2 bases, 8 bases remained unmatched. CDR3 coding DNA: TGTGCTAGTGGACCGTCACTAGCGGGGAACACAGATACGCAGTATTTT. Translating it yields CASGPSLAGNTDTQYF.

V and J are TRBV4-3 and TRBJ1-1; tentative D call: TRBD1 (5 bases). The length of the CDR3 is 17 residues. The germline V gene has CDR1 LGHNA and CDR2 YSLEER. Trimming removed 0 bases from V and 4 bases from J, with 18 bases in between. CDR3 DNA: TGCGCCAGCAGCCAAGATTCCTCCGGGGGAGGGAGCACTGAAGCTTTCTTT. It codes for CASSQDSSGGGSTEAFF.

The chain joins TRBV20-1 to TRBJ2-1; D is unclear. Trimming left V 2 bases short and J 4 bases short, with 12 bases between. Germline CDR1 reads DFQATT; CDR2 reads SNEGSKA (reference sequence). The CDR3 runs to 14 residues. CDR3 protein: CSARLHSKYNEQFF. CDR3 sequence (DNA): TGCAGTGCTAGACTCCACAGTAAATACAATGAGCAGTTCTTC.

The chain combines TRBV14 with TRBJ2-1; 9 positions agree with TRBD2. Per germline, CDR1 SGHDN and CDR2 FVKESK. This CDR3 spans 15 amino acids. The V and J ends lost 1 base and 9 bases, in that order; junction bases with no gene match: 7. CDR3: CASSQGVAGALEQFF. In DNA, the CDR3 is TGTGCCAGCAGCCAAGGGGTAGCGGGAGCCCTTGAGCAGTTCTTC.

This clonotype was picked up a small number of times. V is TRBV7-8 and J is TRBJ2-3; possibly TRBD2 for D (6 bases). Germline CDR1 and CDR2: SGHVS and FQNEAQ. The germline V and J ends were trimmed by 2 bases and 2 bases, with 11 bases remaining between them. The CDR3 spans 15 residues. The CDR3 reads CASSLKLGLTDTQYF. The DNA of the CDR3 is TGTGCCAGCAGCTTAAAATTGGGACTCACAGATACGCAGTATTTT. The full variable domain, completed using reference TRBV7-8 and TRBJ2-3, is GAGVSQSPRYKVAKRGQDVALRCDPISGHVSLFWYQQALGQGPEFLTYFQNEAQLDKSGLPSDRFFAERPEGSVSTLKIQRTQQEDSAVYLCASSLKLGLTDTQYFGPGTRLTVL.

The chain links TRBV29-1 to TRBJ2-5; D might be TRBD2 (6 bases). The germline V gene has CDR1 SQVTM and CDR2 ANQGSEA. Between the trimmed V and J ends, which lost 6 bases and 5 bases, there was a span of 10 bases. This CDR3 is built from 11 residues. The CDR3 sequence is CSVGGGETQYF. The CDR3 bases are TGCAGCGTCGGGGGTGGCGAGACCCAGTACTTC.

This clonotype has a handful of counts. The chain employs TRBV7-2 and TRBJ2-1; D may be TRBD2 (6 bases). In germline, CDR1 is SGHTA, CDR2 FQGNSA. V gave up 5 bases and J gave up 1 base, with 12 bases separating them. The CDR3 is 15 amino acids. CDR3: CASSMGGPSYNEQFF. The DNA for the CDR3 is TGTGCCAGCAGCATGGGGGGTCCTTCCTACAATGAGCAGTTCTTC.

The V call is TRBV28, the J call TRBJ2-3, with 9 bases aligning to TRBD2. The CDR3 extends over 17 amino acids. Germline assignment: CDR1 MDHEN and CDR2 SYDVKM. V shed 5 bases, J shed 3 bases, and the junction held 12 bases outside the gene matches. As DNA, the CDR3 is TGTGCCAGCAGTCCGTCGACGGGACTAGCCGAGACAGATACGCAGTATTTT. Amino acid sequence: CASSPSTGLAETDTQYF.

This clonotype was counted only a few times. The chain joins TRBV28 to TRBJ1-5; D is perhaps TRBD1 (5 bases). Trimming left V 2 bases short and J 10 bases short, with 15 bases between. The germline gives CDR1 MDHEN, CDR2 SYDVKM. This CDR3 is built from 14 residues. The chain's CDR3 is CASSLPGREVPQHF. The CDR3 nucleotides read TGTGCCAGCAGTTTACCTGGCAGGGAGGTCCCCCAGCATTTT.

This chain uses TRBV7-2 with TRBJ2-7, with 12 positions matching TRBD2. The V and J ends lost 2 bases and 9 bases, in that order; junction bases with no gene match: 5. Germline CDR1 is SGHTA and CDR2 is FQGNSA. The CDR3 is 14 residues long. In nucleotides, the CDR3 is TGTGCCAGCAGCTTAAGACTAGCGGGAGATGTGCAGTACTTC. Translation: CASSLRLAGDVQYF. The whole variable domain, remainder taken from reference TRBV7-2 and TRBJ2-7, is GAGVSQSPSNKVTEKGKDVELRCDPISGHTALYWYRQSLGQGLEFLIYFQGNSAPDKSGLPSDRFSAERTGGSVSTLTIQRTQQEDSAVYLCASSLRLAGDVQYFGPGTRLTVT.

V usage is TRBV29-1 and J usage is TRBJ2-7, with D unresolved. The CDR3 length is 11 residues. Germline V gene sequence: CDR1 SQVTM, CDR2 ANQGSEA. Trimming removed 6 bases from V and 2 bases from J, with 8 bases in between. CDR3 DNA: TGCAGCGTCGTAAACACCTACGAGCAGTACTTC. Its protein is CSVVNTYEQYF.

V and J are TRBV7-2 and TRBJ2-3, with D possibly TRBD2 on 7 matching bases. The CDR3 length is 17 residues. V was shortened by 6 bases and J by 3 bases, with 22 bases between the two germline ends. Germline CDR1 and CDR2: SGHTA and FQGNSA. This CDR3 is CASSHLTRGGGTDTQYF. The CDR3 nucleotides are TGTGCCAGCAGTCACTTGACTAGGGGGGGTGGGACAGATACGCAGTATTTT.

This clonotype was detected many times. J is TRBJ1-4 and V is TRBV6-6; weak D call: TRBD1 (6 bases). Germline CDR1 is MNHNY and CDR2 is SVGAGI (reference sequence). The CDR3 runs 13 residues. Between the trimmed V and J ends, which lost 10 bases and 4 bases, there was a span of 13 bases. CDR3 sequence (DNA): TGTGCCACCCTCAGGGGCCATAATGAAAAACTGTTTTTT. Its protein is CATLRGHNEKLFF.

This clonotype was seen a handful of times. The chain combines TRBV7-2 with TRBJ1-5; no clear D. V was cut by 2 bases and J by 0 bases, with 8 bases left in between. Per the germline V gene, CDR1 is SGHTA and CDR2 is FQGNSA. This CDR3 is built from 15 residues. This chain's CDR3 is CASSLWGNSNQPQHF. DNA for the CDR3: TGTGCCAGCAGCTTATGGGGTAATAGCAATCAGCCCCAGCATTTT.